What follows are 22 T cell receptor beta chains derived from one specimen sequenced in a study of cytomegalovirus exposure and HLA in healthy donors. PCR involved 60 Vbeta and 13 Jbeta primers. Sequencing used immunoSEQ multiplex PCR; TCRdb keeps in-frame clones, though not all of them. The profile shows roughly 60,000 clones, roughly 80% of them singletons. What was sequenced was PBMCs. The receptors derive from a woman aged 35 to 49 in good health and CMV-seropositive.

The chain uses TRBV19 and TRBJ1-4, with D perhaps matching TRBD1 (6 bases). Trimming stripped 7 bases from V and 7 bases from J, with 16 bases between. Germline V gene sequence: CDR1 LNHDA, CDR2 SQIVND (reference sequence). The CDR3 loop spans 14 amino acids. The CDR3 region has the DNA TGTGCCAGTAAATTGGGGACATCGGGTGAAAAACTGTTTTTT. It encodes CASKLGTSGEKLFF.

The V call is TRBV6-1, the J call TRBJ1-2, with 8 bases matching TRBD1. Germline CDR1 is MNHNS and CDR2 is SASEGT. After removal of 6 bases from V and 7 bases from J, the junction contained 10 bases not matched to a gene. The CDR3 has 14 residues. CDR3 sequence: CASSLKGTGGGYTF. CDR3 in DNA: TGTGCCAGCAGCCTAAAAGGAACAGGGGGTGGCTACACCTTC.

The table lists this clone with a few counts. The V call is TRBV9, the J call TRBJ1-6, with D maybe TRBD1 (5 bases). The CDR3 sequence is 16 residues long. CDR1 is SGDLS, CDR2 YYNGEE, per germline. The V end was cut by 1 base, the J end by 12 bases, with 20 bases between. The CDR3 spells CASSVSDGRGWEPLHF. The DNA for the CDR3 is TGTGCCAGCAGCGTATCGGATGGGAGGGGTTGGGAACCCCTCCACTTT.

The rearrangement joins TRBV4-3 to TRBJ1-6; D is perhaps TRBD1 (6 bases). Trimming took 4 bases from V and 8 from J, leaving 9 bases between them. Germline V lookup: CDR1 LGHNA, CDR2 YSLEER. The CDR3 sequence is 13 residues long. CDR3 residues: CASSPDSDSPLHF. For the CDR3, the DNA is TGCGCCAGCAGCCCGGACAGCGATTCACCCCTCCACTTT.

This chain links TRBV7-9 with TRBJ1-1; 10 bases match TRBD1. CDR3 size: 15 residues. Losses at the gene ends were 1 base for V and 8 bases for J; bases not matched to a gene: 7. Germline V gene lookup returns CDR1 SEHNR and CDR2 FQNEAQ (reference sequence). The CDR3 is CASSLGDRGGVEAFF. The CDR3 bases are TGTGCCAGCAGCTTAGGGGACAGGGGAGGAGTGGAAGCTTTCTTT. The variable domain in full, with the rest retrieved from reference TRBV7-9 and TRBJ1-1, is DTGVSQNPRHKITKRGQNVTFRCDPISEHNRLYWYRQTLGQGPEFLTYFQNEAQLEKSRLLSDRFSAERPKGSFSTLEIQRTEQGDSAMYLCASSLGDRGGVEAFFGQGTRLTVV.

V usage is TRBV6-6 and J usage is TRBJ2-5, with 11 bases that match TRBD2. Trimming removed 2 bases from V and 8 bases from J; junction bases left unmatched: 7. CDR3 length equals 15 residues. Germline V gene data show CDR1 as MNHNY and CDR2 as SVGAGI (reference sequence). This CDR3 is CASSYRTSGGITQYF. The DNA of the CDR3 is TGTGCCAGCAGTTACCGTACTAGCGGGGGTATAACCCAGTACTTC.

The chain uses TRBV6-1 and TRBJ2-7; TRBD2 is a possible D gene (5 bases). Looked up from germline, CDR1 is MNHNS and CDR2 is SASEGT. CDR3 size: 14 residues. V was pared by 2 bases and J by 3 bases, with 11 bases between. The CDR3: CASSELTGVYEQYF. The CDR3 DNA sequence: TGTGCCAGCAGTGAACTCACCGGGGTCTACGAGCAGTACTTC.

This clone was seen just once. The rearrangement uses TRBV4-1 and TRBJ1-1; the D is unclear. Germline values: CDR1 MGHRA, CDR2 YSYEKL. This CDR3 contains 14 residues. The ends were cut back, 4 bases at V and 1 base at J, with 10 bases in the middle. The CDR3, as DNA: TGCGCCAGCAGCCCAGGACTCTCGAACACTGAAGCTTTCTTT. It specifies CASSPGLSNTEAFF.

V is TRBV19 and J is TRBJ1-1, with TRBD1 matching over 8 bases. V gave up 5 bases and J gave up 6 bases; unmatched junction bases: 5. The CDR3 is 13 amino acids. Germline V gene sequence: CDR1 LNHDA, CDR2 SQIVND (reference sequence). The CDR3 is CASSPDRGAEAFF. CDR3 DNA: TGTGCCAGTAGTCCCGACAGGGGCGCTGAAGCTTTCTTT.

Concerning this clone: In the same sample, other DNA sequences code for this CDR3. This CDR3 reads CATSRDFMRQGYTF. The CDR3 nucleotides read TGTGCCACCAGCAGAGATTTTATGAGACAGGGCTACACCTTC. The chain uses TRBV15 and TRBJ1-2, with a tentative D call TRBD1 (5 bases). The length of the CDR3 is 14 residues. Germline CDR1 is LNHNV and CDR2 is YYDKDF (reference sequence). Trimming left V 0 bases short and J 8 bases short, with 13 bases between.

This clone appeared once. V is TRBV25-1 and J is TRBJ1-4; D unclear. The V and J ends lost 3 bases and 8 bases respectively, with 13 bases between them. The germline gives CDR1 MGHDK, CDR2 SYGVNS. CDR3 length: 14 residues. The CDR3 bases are TGTGCCAGCAGTGATGCGCCGGGTAGCGAAAAACTGTTTTTT. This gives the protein CASSDAPGSEKLFF.

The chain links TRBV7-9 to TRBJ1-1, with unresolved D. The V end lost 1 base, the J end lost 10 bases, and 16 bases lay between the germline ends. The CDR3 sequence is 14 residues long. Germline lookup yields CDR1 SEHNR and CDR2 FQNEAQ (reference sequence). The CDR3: CASSLGTAAVRAFF. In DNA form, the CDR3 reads TGTGCCAGCAGCTTAGGGACGGCAGCGGTTAGAGCTTTCTTT.

CDR3 sequence (DNA): TGCGCCAGCAGCCAAGTCTCATGGGCTTACGGTCTGTCCTACACCTTC. This sequence encodes CASSQVSWAYGLSYTF. J is TRBJ1-2 and V is TRBV4-1, with no clear D. V was cut by 1 base and J by 10 bases, with 22 bases left in between. The CDR3 runs to 16 residues. Germline V gene sequence: CDR1 MGHRA, CDR2 YSYEKL.

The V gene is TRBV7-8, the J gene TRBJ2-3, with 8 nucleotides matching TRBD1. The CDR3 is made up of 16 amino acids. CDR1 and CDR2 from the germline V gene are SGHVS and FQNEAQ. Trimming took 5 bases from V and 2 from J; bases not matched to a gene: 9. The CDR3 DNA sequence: TGTGCCAGCAGCCCGGGGGACAGGTTAATCACAGATACGCAGTATTTT. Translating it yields CASSPGDRLITDTQYF.

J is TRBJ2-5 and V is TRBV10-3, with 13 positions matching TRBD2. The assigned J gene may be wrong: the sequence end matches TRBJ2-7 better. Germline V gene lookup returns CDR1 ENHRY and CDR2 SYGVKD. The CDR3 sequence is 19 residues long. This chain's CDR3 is CAISGPGTSGKWGLYEQYF. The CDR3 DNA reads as TGTGCCATCAGTGGTCCCGGGACTAGCGGGAAATGGGGACTCTACGAGCAGTACTTC.

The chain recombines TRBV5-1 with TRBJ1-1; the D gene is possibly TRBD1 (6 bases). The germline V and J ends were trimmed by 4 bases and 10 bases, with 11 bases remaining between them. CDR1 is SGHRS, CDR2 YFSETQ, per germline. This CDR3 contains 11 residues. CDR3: CASSPGGAAFF. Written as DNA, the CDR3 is TGCGCCAGCAGCCCGGGGGGGGCAGCTTTCTTT. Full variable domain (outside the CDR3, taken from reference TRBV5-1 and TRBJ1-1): KAGVTQTPRYLIKTRGQQVTLSCSPISGHRSVSWYQQTPGQGLQFLFEYFSETQRNKGNFPGRFSGRQFSNSRSEMNVSTLELGDSALYLCASSPGGAAFFGQGTRLTVV.

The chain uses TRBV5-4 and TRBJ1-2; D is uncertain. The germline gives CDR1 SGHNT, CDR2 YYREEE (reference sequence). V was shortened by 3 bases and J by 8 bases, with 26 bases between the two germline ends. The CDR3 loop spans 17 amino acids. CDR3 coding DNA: TGTGCCAGCAGCTCGGAGGGCAAACCTTCCTCTATTTCCGGCTACACCTTC. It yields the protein CASSSEGKPSSISGYTF. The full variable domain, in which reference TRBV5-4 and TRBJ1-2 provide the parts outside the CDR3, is ETGVTQSPTHLIKTRGQQVTLRCSSQSGHNTVSWYQQALGQGPQFIFQYYREEENGRGNFPPRFSGLQFPNYSSELNVNALELDDSALYLCASSSEGKPSSISGYTFGSGTRLTVV.

The CDR3 DNA reads TGTGCCAGCAGAAATAGGGGTACTGAAGCTTTCTTT. Amino acids: CASRNRGTEAFF. V gene TRBV2 combines with J gene TRBJ1-1, with a weak D call TRBD1 (5 bases). The V and J ends lost 6 bases and 5 bases respectively, with 10 bases between them. The CDR3 loop spans 12 amino acids. Germline CDR1 is SNHLY and CDR2 is FYNNEI.

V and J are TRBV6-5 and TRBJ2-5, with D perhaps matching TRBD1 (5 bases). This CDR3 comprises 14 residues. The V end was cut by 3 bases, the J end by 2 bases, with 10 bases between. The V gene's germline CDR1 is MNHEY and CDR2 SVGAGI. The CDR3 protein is CASSYWGNQETQYF. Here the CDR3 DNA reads TGTGCCAGCAGTTATTGGGGCAATCAAGAGACCCAGTACTTC.

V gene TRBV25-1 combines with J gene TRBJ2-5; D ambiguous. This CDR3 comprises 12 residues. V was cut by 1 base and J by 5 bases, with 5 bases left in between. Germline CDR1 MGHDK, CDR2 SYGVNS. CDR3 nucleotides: TGTGCCAGCAGTGAATTCGAGGAGACCCAGTACTTC. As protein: CASSEFEETQYF.

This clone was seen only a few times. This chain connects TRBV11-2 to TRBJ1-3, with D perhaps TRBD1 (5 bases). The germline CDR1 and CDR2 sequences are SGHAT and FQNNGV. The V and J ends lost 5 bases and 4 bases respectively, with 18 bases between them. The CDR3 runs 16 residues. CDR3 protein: CASSPGGRFVGNTIYF. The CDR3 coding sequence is TGTGCCAGCAGCCCCGGGGGGAGATTTGTGGGAAACACCATATATTTT.

The CDR3 loop reads CASSYPTGEYETQYF. The CDR3 DNA reads TGTGCCAGCAGCTATCCGACAGGGGAGTATGAGACCCAGTACTTC. J is TRBJ2-5 and V is TRBV5-4; 8 nucleotides line up with TRBD1. The germline V gene has CDR1 SGHNT and CDR2 YYREEE (reference sequence). The V gene end was trimmed by 3 bases and the J gene end by 5 bases; junction bases not matched to a gene: 9. This CDR3 comprises 15 residues.